The rows below give T cell receptor beta chains drawn from one sample of a study of cytomegalovirus exposure and HLA in healthy donors. Repertoires were generated with immunoSEQ multiplex PCR, while TCRdb's copy carries only in-frame clones and drops some. The sample comprises about 160,000 clones, around 84% of which are singletons, and 1% rests with the top ten. Sequenced material: PBMCs. All receptors derive from a boy younger than 10 in good health and CMV-seronegative. Both conserved end residues are part of each CDR3. The D gene is left open where the match is weak. The size of a clone is reported for some rows only, either as once, few or many, or as a class for expanded clones.

d_call	v_call	j_call	clone_size	cdr3_aa	cdr3_nt
TRBD1	TRBV29-1	TRBJ2-1	.	CSVSRPTGGRDNEQFF	TGCAGCGTTTCACGCCCTACAGGGGGGCGTGACAATGAGCAGTTCTTC
.	TRBV5-1	TRBJ1-1	once	CASSLVQHRDTEAFF	TGCGCCAGCAGCTTGGTGCAACATCGGGACACTGAAGCTTTCTTT
.	TRBV28	TRBJ1-6	.	CASSFLGGAGSPLHF	TGTGCCAGCAGTTTTCTGGGGGGGGCAGGTTCACCCCTCCACTTT
TRBD2	TRBV19	TRBJ2-5	.	CASSRGTSGISETQYF	TGTGCCAGTAGTCGGGGGACTAGCGGGATTTCAGAGACCCAGTACTTC
.	TRBV28	TRBJ1-4	.	CASSLFNQGDEKLFF	TGTGCCAGCAGTTTATTCAATCAGGGTGACGAAAAACTGTTTTTT
TRBD2	TRBV20-1	TRBJ2-3	.	CSAGGADTQYF	TGCAGTGCTGGGGGGGCAGATACGCAGTATTTT
.	TRBV28	TRBJ2-7	.	CASSLRLDQRDSYEQYF	TGTGCCAGCAGTTTGAGGCTAGATCAACGAGACTCCTACGAGCAGTACTTC
.	TRBV5-6	TRBJ1-5	.	CASSFLDRANQPQHF	TGTGCCAGCAGCTTCCTGGACAGAGCCAATCAGCCCCAGCATTTT
.	TRBV6-1	TRBJ1-3	.	CASSEARNTIYF	TGTGCCAGCAGTGAAGCTCGGAACACCATATATTTT
.	TRBV10-3	TRBJ2-6	.	CAISGHSGANVLTF	TGTGCCATCAGTGGTCACTCTGGGGCCAACGTCCTGACTTTC
TRBD1	TRBV18	TRBJ2-1	.	CATKGQGADEQFF	TGTGCCACCAAAGGGCAGGGGGCGGATGAGCAGTTCTTC
.	TRBV5-4	TRBJ2-7	.	CASSAGTGAYEQYF	TGTGCCAGCAGCGCGGGGACTGGAGCCTACGAGCAGTACTTC
TRBD1	TRBV7-9	TRBJ1-6	.	CASSLVAPKTGALHF	TGTGCCAGCAGCTTAGTTGCACCAAAGACAGGGGCTCTCCACTTT
TRBD2	TRBV5-4	TRBJ2-1	.	CASGPTAGGPPPYNEQFF	TGTGCCAGCGGCCCCACAGCGGGAGGGCCCCCACCCTACAATGAGCAGTTCTTC
TRBD1	TRBV27	TRBJ2-7	.	CASGQVPYEQYF	TGTGCCAGCGGACAGGTGCCCTACGAGCAGTACTTC
TRBD1	TRBV5-4	TRBJ1-1	.	CASSARGRVGFTEAFF	TGTGCCAGCAGCGCGAGGGGGCGCGTCGGTTTTACTGAAGCTTTCTTT
TRBD1	TRBV15	TRBJ1-4	.	CATSPRQGNEKLFF	TGTGCCACCAGCCCACGACAGGGGAATGAAAAACTGTTTTTT
TRBD2	TRBV19	TRBJ2-3	.	CASSIGGASGLADTQYF	TGTGCCAGTAGTATAGGCGGAGCTAGCGGTCTGGCAGATACGCAGTATTTT
.	TRBV2	TRBJ2-2	.	CASSEYGAMNTGELFF	TGTGCCAGCAGTGAATATGGGGCCATGAACACCGGGGAGCTGTTTTTT
TRBD1	TRBV4-2	TRBJ1-5	.	CASSQDGQGNQPQHF	TGTGCCAGCAGCCAGGACGGACAGGGCAATCAGCCCCAGCATTTT
TRBD2	TRBV7-9	TRBJ2-1	.	CASSPWGSGRASPYNEQFF	TGTGCCAGCAGCCCCTGGGGTAGCGGGAGGGCCTCCCCTTACAATGAGCAGTTCTTC
.	TRBV7-9	TRBJ2-7	.	CSSSSLGQNSYEQYF	TGTTCCAGCAGCTCGTTAGGACAGAACTCCTACGAGCAGTACTTC
.	TRBV7-3	TRBJ2-6	.	CASREGSGANVLTF	TGTGCCAGCAGGGAGGGTTCTGGGGCCAACGTCCTGACTTTC
.	TRBV21-1	TRBJ1-1	few	CASSYRGGTEAFF	TGTGCCAGCTCTTACAGGGGGGGGACTGAAGCTTTCTTT
TRBD2	TRBV19	TRBJ2-1	.	CASSIISSGDNEQFF	TGTGCCAGTAGTATAATATCTAGCGGCGACAATGAGCAGTTCTTC
.	TRBV6-1	TRBJ2-7	.	CASSEDILTSYEQYF	TGTGCCAGCAGCGAGGACATACTAACCTCCTACGAGCAGTACTTC
.	TRBV19	TRBJ2-1	.	CASGQTYNEQFF	TGTGCCAGTGGCCAAACCTACAATGAGCAGTTCTTC
TRBD2	TRBV9	TRBJ2-5	.	CASSVSGSMGETQYF	TGTGCCAGCAGCGTTAGCGGGAGTATGGGAGAGACCCAGTACTTC
.	TRBV10-1	TRBJ1-1	.	CASKPGMNTEAFF	TGCGCCAGCAAACCAGGGATGAACACTGAAGCTTTCTTT
.	TRBV21-1	TRBJ2-1	.	CASSKVLAGGGSSYNEQFF	TGTGCCAGCAGCAAAGTGCTAGCGGGAGGGGGTAGCTCCTACAATGAGCAGTTCTTC
.	TRBV30	TRBJ2-7	once	CAWTLAPLYEQYF	TGTGCCTGGACCCTGGCCCCGTTATACGAGCAGTACTTC
.	TRBV25-1	TRBJ2-2	.	CASSDLRVTGELFF	TGTGCTAGCAGTGACCTCCGGGTAACCGGGGAGCTGTTTTTT
TRBD2	TRBV27	TRBJ2-3	.	CATSRGRAGDTQYF	TGTGCCACCTCCCGCGGGAGGGCCGGGGATACGCAGTATTTT
.	TRBV20-1	TRBJ2-7	.	CSARAGIEQYF	TGCAGTGCTAGAGCAGGGATCGAGCAGTACTTC
TRBD1	TRBV11-2	TRBJ1-1	.	CASSWGQANTEAFF	TGTGCCAGCAGCTGGGGACAGGCCAACACTGAAGCTTTCTTT
.	TRBV20-1	TRBJ2-1	.	CSALVANEQFF	TGCAGTGCTTTAGTCGCCAATGAGCAGTTCTTC
.	TRBV5-1	TRBJ1-1	.	CASRRTHEGNTEAFF	TGCGCCAGCAGACGGACCCATGAGGGAAACACTGAAGCTTTCTTT
TRBD1	TRBV7-9	TRBJ2-3	.	CASSPGQGGPTDTQYF	TGTGCCAGCAGCCCGGGACAGGGGGGGCCCACAGATACGCAGTATTTT
TRBD2	TRBV7-2	TRBJ2-3	.	CASSTTSGTQYF	TGTGCCAGCAGCACAACTAGCGGTACGCAGTATTTT
TRBD1	TRBV7-2	TRBJ1-2	.	CASSSGGQGANYGYTF	TGTGCCAGCAGCTCTGGGGGACAGGGGGCTAACTATGGCTACACCTTC
.	TRBV11-2	TRBJ2-3	few	CATGTQYF	TGTGCCACCGGGACGCAGTATTTT
TRBD1	TRBV7-3	TRBJ2-3	.	CASSLDRVGTDTQYF	TGTGCCAGCAGCTTGGACAGGGTGGGGACAGATACGCAGTATTTT
TRBD1	TRBV15	TRBJ1-3	.	CATSEDRYSGNTIYF	TGTGCCACCAGCGAGGACAGGTACTCTGGAAACACCATATATTTT